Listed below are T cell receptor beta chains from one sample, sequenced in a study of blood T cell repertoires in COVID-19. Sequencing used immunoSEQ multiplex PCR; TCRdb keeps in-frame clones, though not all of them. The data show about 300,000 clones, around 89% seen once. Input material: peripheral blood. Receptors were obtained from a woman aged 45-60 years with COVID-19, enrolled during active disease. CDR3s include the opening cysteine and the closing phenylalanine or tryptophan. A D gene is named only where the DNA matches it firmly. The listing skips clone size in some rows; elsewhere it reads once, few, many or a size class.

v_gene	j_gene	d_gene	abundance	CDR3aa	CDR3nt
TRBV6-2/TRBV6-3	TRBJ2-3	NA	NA	CASSYIIDTQYF	TGTGCCAGCAGTTACATCATAGATACGCAGTATTTT
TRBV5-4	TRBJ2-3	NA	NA	CASGFGAGTDTQYF	TGTGCCAGCGGATTCGGAGCGGGCACAGATACGCAGTATTTT
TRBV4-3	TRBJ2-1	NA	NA	CASSQNYGSTYNEQFF	TGCGCCAGCAGCCAAAATTACGGGAGTACCTACAATGAGCAGTTCTTC
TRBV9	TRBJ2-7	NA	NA	CASSLTQMPYEQYF	TGTGCCAGCAGCCTCACCCAGATGCCCTACGAGCAGTACTTC
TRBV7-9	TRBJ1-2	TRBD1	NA	CASSSGQGADYGYTF	TGTGCCAGCAGCTCGGGCCAGGGGGCAGACTATGGCTACACCTTC
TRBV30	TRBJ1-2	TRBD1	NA	CAWNPGGDYGYTF	TGTGCCTGGAACCCAGGGGGCGACTATGGCTACACCTTC
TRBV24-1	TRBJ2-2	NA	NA	CATSRKLATGELFF	TGTGCCACCAGTCGCAAACTAGCCACCGGGGAGCTGTTTTTT
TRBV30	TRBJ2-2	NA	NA	CAWNEGVENTGELFF	TGTGCCTGGAACGAGGGAGTAGAGAACACCGGGGAGCTGTTTTTT
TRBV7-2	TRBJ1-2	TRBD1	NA	CASGPRQGAAYGYTF	TGTGCCAGCGGACCTAGACAGGGGGCGGCCTATGGCTACACCTTC
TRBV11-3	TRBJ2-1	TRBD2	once	CASSFVSGKGPNEQFF	TGTGCCAGCAGCTTCGTTAGCGGGAAGGGTCCCAATGAGCAGTTCTTC
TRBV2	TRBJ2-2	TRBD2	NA	CASRKTSGSVTGELFF	TGTGCCAGCAGGAAGACTAGCGGGAGCGTCACCGGGGAGCTGTTTTTT